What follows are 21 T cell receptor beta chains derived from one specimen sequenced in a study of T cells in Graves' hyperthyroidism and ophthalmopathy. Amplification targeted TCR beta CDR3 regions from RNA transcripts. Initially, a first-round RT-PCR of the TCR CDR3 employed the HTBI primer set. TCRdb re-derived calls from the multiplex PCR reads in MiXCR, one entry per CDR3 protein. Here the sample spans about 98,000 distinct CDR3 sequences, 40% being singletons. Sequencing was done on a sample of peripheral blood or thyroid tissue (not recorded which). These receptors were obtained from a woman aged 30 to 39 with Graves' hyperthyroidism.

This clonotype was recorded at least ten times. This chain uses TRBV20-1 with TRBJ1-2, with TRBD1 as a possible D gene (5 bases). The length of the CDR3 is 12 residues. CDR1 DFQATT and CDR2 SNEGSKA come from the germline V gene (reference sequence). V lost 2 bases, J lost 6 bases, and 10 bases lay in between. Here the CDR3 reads CSARRGSDGYTF. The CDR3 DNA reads TGCAGTGCTAGAAGGGGATCAGATGGCTACACCTTC.

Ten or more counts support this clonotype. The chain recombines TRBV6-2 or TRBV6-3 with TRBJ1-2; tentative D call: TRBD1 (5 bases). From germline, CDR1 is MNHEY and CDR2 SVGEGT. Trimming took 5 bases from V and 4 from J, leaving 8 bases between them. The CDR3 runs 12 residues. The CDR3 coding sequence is TGTGCCAGCAGTGACAGTCCCTATGGCTACACCTTC. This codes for CASSDSPYGYTF.

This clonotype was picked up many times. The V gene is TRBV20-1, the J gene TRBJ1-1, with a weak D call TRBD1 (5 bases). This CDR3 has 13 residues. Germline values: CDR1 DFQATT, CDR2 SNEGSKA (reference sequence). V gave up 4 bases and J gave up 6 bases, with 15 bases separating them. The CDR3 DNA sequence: TGCAGTGCTACCGTCGATTCGGGACCTGAAGCTTTCTTT. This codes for CSATVDSGPEAFF.

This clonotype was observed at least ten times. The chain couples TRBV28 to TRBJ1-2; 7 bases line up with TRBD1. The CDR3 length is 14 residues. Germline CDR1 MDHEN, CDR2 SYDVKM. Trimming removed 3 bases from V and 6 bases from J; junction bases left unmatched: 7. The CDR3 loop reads CASSFGFTGDGYTF. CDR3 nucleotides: TGTGCCAGCAGTTTCGGATTCACAGGGGATGGCTACACCTTC.

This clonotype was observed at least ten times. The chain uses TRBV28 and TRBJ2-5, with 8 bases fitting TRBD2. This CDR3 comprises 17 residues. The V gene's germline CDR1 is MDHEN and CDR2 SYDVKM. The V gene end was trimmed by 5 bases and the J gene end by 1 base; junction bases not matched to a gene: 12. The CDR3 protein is CASSTPSGFGTQETQYF. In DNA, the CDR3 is TGTGCCAGCAGTACTCCTAGCGGGTTTGGAACCCAAGAGACCCAGTACTTC. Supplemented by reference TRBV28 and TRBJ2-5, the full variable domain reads DVKVTQSSRYLVKRTGEKVFLECVQDMDHENMFWYRQDPGLGLRLIYFSYDVKMKEKGDIPEGYSVSREKKERFSLILESASTNQTSMYLCASSTPSGFGTQETQYFGPGTRLLVL.

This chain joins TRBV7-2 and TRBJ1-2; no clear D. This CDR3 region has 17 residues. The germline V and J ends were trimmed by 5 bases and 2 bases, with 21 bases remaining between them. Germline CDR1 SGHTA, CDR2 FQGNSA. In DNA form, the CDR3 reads TGTGCCAGCAGCCTCCCCCGGTGGACTAGCGGGAACTATGGCTACACCTTC. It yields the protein CASSLPRWTSGNYGYTF.

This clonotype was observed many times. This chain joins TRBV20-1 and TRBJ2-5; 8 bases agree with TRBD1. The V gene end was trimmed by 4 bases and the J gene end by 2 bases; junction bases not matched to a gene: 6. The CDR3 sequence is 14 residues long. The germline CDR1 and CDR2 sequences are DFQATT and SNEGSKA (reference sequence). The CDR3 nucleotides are TGCAGTGCTAAGACAGGGGTTCCACAAGAGACCCAGTACTTC. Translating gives CSAKTGVPQETQYF.

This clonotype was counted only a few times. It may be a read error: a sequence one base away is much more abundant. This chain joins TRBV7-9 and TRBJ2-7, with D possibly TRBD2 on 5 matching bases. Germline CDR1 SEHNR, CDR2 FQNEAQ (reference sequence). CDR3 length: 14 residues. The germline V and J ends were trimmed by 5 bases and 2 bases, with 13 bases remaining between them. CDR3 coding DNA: TGTGCCAGCAGCCCCGGAGGTTCACCCTACGAGCAGTACTTC. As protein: CASSPGGSPYEQYF.

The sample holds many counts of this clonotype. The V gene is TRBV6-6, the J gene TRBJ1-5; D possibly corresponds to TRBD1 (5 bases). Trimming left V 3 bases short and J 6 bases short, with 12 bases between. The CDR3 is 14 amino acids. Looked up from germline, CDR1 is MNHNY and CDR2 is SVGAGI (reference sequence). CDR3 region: CASSYDGAFQPQHF. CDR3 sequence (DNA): TGTGCCAGCAGTTATGACGGGGCTTTTCAGCCCCAGCATTTT.

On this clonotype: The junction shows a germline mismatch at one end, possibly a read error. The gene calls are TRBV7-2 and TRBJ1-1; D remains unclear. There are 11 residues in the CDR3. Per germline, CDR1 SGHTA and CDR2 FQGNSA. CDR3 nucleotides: TGTGCCAGCAGCTTAGGAAGATACCAGGCATTT. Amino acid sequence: CASSLGRYQAF.

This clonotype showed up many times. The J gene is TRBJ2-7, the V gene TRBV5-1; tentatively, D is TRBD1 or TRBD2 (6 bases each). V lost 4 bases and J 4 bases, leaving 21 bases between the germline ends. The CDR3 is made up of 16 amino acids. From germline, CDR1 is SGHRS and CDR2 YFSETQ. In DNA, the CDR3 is TGCGCCAGCAGCGAACGTTCCGGGGGCGCGTCTTACGAGCAGTACTTC. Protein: CASSERSGGASYEQYF.

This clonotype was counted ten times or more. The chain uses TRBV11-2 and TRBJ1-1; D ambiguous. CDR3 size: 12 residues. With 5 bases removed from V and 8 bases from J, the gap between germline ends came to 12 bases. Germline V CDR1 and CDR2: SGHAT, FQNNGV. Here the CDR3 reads CASSVKREEAFF. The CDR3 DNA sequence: TGTGCCAGCAGCGTTAAACGAGAAGAAGCTTTCTTT.

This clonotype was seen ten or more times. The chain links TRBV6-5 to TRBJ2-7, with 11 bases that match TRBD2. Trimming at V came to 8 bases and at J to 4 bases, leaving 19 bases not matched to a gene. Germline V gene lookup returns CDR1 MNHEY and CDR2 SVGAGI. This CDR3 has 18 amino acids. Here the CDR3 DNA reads TGTGCCAGCCCCCGTACTGAGACTAGCGGGAAGGGGTGGTACGAGCAGTACTTC. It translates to CASPRTETSGKGWYEQYF.

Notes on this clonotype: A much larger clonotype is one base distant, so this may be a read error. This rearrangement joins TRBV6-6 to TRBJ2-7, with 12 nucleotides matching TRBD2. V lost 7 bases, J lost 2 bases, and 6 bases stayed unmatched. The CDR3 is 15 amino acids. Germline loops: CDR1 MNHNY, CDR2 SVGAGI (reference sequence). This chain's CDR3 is CASKMTSGRTYEQYF. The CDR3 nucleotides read TGTGCCAGCAAAATGACTAGCGGGAGAACCTACGAGCAGTACTTC.

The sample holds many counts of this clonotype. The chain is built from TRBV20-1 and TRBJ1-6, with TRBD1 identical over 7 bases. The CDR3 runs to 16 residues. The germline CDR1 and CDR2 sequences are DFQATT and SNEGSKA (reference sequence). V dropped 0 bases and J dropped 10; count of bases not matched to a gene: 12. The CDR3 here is CSARDFRPGQRSPLHF. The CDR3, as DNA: TGCAGTGCTAGAGATTTCCGTCCGGGACAGAGGTCACCCCTCCACTTT.

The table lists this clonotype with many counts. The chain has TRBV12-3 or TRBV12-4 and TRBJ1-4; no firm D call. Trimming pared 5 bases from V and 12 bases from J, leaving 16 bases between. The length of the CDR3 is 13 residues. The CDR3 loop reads CASSGEPPRELFF. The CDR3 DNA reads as TGTGCCAGCAGTGGAGAACCCCCAAGGGAACTGTTTTTT.

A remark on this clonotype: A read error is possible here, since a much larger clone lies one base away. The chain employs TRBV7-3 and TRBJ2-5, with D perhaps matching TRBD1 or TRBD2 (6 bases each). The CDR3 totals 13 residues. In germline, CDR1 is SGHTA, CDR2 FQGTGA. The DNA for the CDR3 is TGTGCCAGCAACTTAGGGGGGATGGAGACCCAGTGCTTC. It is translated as CASNLGGMETQCF.

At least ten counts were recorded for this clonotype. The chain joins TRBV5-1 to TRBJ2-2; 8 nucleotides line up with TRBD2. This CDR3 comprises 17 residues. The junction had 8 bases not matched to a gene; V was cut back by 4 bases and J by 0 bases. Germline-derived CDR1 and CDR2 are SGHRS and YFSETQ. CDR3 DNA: TGCGCCAGCAGCGGGGGACGTAGCGGGGCGAACACCGGGGAGCTGTTTTTT. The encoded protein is CASSGGRSGANTGELFF.

The CDR3 DNA is TGCGCCAGCAGGGAGGGACAAGAGACCCAGTACTTC. This encodes CASREGQETQYF. The J gene is TRBJ2-5, the V gene TRBV10-2; possible D gene TRBD2, 6 bases. The CDR3 sequence is 12 residues long. Germline CDR1 WSHSY, CDR2 SAAADI. V was pared by 6 bases and J by 2 bases, with 7 bases between.

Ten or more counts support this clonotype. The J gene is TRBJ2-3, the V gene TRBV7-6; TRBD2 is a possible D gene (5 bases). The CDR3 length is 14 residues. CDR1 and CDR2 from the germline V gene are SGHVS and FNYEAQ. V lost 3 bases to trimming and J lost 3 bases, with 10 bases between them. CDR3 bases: TGTGCCAGCAGCTTCCCCGGCGGGACAGATACGCAGTATTTT. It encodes CASSFPGGTDTQYF.

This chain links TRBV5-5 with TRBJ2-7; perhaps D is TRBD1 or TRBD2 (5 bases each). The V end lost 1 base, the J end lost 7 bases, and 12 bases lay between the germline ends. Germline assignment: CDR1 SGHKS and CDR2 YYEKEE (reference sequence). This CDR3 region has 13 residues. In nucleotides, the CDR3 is TGTGCCAGCAGCTTGAGGGACCGCACGGAGCAGTACTTC. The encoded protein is CASSLRDRTEQYF.